This T cell receptor (beta chain) was recorded in a study of blood T cell repertoires in COVID-19. About the study: Both acute and convalescent COVID-19 samples were obtained from the United States, Italy and Spain.

The CDR3 contains 15 residues. This table comes from immunoSEQ multiplex PCR, and its TCRdb copy is limited to in-frame clones, with some not included. Of 60,000 or so clones in the sample, around four fifths were seen once. The chain is built from TRBV21-1 and TRBJ2-5; TRBD2 was called by the table and not checked on the DNA. TRBV21-1 is reported as a pseudogene. The sequencing input was peripheral blood. This TCR was sampled from an elderly woman with acute or convalescent COVID-19. CDR3 bases: TGTGCCAGCAGCAGTCCACGGGGGTACCAAGAGACCCAGTACTTC. Protein product: CASSSPRGYQETQYF.